One T cell receptor beta chain is described in this entry. As yet, its antigen is unknown. The sample comes from a study of memory CD4+ T cells and cytomegalovirus serostatus. The wider study: Healthy Belgian adult donors included roughly ten CMV-positive and some 24 CMV-negative people. Study results and limitations: Suggested: most of the CMV-linked TCR signature lies in CD4+ memory cells. CMV serostatus prediction reached median AUC approximately 0.95, or 0.91 with US-trained model.

Germline-derived CDR1 and CDR2 are SGHTA and FQGNSA. Between the trimmed V and J ends, which lost 0 bases and 6 bases, there was a span of 27 bases. CDR3 length: 20 residues. Only in-frame clones appear in the TCRdb table, and some are missing; sequencing was by immunoSEQ multiplex PCR. The profile shows tens of thousands of clones, roughly 75% of them singletons. The sort gate was single viable CD3+CD4+CD8-CD45RO+ cells for memory CD4+ T cells. Serostatus was set by detecting CMV pp150, pp28, p38, p52 IgG. The receptor comes from an adult in good health and CMV-seronegative. The V gene is TRBV7-2, the J gene TRBJ2-4; weak D call: TRBD2 (6 bases). The specimen sequenced was memory CD4+ T cells from blood. CDR3 nucleotides: TGTGCCAGCAGCTTAGCGCTATATTTAGCGGCCGCTAGTGGGGTAAACATTCAGTACTTC. It is translated as CASSLALYLAAASGVNIQYF.